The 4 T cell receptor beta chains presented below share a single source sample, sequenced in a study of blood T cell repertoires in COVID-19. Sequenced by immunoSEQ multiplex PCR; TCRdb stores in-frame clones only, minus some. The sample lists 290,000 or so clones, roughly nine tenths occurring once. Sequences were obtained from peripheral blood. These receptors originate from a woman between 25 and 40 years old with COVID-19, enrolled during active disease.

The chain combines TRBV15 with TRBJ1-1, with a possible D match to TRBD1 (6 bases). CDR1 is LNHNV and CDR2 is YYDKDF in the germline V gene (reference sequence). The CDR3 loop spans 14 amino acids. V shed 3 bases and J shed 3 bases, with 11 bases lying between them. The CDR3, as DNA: TGTGCCACCAGCAGCCTCAGGGGACACACTGAAGCTTTCTTT. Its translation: CATSSLRGHTEAFF.

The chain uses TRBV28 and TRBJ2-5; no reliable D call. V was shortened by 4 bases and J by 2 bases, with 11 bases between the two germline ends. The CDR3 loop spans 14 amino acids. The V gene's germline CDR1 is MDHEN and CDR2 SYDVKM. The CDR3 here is CASSYWQEQETQYF. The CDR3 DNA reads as TGTGCCAGCAGTTATTGGCAGGAACAAGAGACCCAGTACTTC.

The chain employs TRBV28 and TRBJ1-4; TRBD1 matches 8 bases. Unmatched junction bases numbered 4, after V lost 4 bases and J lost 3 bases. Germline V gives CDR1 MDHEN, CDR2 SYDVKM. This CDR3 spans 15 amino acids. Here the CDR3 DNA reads TGTGCCAGCAGTTCCTTGACAGGGGCTAATGAAAAACTGTTTTTT. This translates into CASSSLTGANEKLFF.

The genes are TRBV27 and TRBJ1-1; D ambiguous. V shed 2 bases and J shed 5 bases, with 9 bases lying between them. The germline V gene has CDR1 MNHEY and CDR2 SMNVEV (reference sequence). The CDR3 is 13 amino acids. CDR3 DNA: TGTGCCAGCAGTTTAGAGGGCGTAACTGAAGCTTTCTTT. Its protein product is CASSLEGVTEAFF.